These T cell receptor beta chains were read from a single sample in a study of spatial heterogeneity in lung cancer. TCRdb analysed the 5' RACE reads with MiXCR anew, one entry per CDR3 protein. The top ten clones hold 12% of a sample with 3,800 or so distinct CDR3 sequences, roughly 2.9% of them seen once. The source was normal lung tissue next to the tumor, collected at surgery. All receptors derive from a female donor with early-stage non-small cell lung cancer. Both conserved end residues are part of each CDR3. A D gene is named only where the DNA matches it firmly. Clone size is shown for a subset of rows, as once, few, many or a class of expanded clone.

>TRBV7-2|many|TRBJ2-7|NA
CASSLSGTQSYEQYF
TGTGCCAGCAGCTTATCCGGGACTCAATCCTACGAGCAGTACTTC
>TRBV30|many|TRBJ1-4|NA
CAWSVRQGGEKLFF
TGTGCCTGGAGTGTACGGCAGGGTGGTGAAAAACTGTTTTTT
>TRBV20-1|many|TRBJ2-5|NA
CSGGGPHSQETQYF
TGCAGTGGGGGCGGACCTCACAGCCAAGAGACCCAGTACTTC
>TRBV2|medium-sized|TRBJ2-3|NA
CAGEDRASTDTQYF
TGTGCCGGAGAGGACAGAGCTAGCACAGATACGCAGTATTTT
>TRBV6-1|large|TRBJ2-1|NA
CASSEVRGVSEQFF
TGTGCCAGCAGTGAAGTGAGGGGGGTCAGTGAGCAGTTCTTC
>TRBV6-6|many|TRBJ1-1|NA
CASMRDMATEAFF
TGTGCCAGCATGCGCGACATGGCGACTGAAGCTTTCTTT
>TRBV5-4|many|TRBJ2-1|NA
CASSQSGFSTGNEQFF
TGTGCCAGCAGCCAGAGCGGGTTCTCCACGGGGAATGAGCAGTTCTTC
>TRBV20-1|medium-sized|TRBJ2-7|TRBD1
CSATERDRITYEQYF
TGCAGTGCGACCGAACGGGACAGAATTACCTACGAGCAGTACTTC
>TRBV7-9|NA|TRBJ2-7|NA
CASSPPRAGSYEQYF
TGTGCCAGCAGCCCGCCCCGGGCGGGATCCTACGAGCAGTACTTC
>TRBV13|medium-sized|TRBJ1-1|TRBD1
CASSLEGQGTGEAFF
TGTGCCAGCAGCTTAGAGGGACAGGGGACCGGTGAAGCTTTCTTT
>TRBV5-1|medium-sized|TRBJ1-2|NA
CASRGEANYGYTF
TGCGCCAGCAGAGGAGAAGCTAACTATGGCTACACCTTC
>TRBV18|many|TRBJ1-5|NA
CASSPGSNQPQHF
TGTGCCAGCTCACCAGGGTCTAATCAGCCCCAGCATTTT
>TRBV7-2|few|TRBJ2-4|TRBD1
CASSWGGTGGIRNIQYF
TGTGCCAGCAGCTGGGGGGGGACAGGGGGCATTAGAAACATTCAGTACTTC
>TRBV20-1|many|TRBJ1-1|NA
CSAREGENSEAFF
TGCAGTGCTAGAGAAGGGGAGAACAGTGAAGCTTTCTTT
>TRBV7-2|many|TRBJ2-3|TRBD1
CASSDPETGYIDTQYF
TGTGCCAGCAGCGATCCAGAGACAGGGTATATTGATACGCAGTATTTT
>TRBV7-2|few|TRBJ2-7|TRBD1
CASSRDRVSYEQYF
TGTGCCAGCAGCCGCGACAGGGTCTCCTACGAGCAGTACTTC